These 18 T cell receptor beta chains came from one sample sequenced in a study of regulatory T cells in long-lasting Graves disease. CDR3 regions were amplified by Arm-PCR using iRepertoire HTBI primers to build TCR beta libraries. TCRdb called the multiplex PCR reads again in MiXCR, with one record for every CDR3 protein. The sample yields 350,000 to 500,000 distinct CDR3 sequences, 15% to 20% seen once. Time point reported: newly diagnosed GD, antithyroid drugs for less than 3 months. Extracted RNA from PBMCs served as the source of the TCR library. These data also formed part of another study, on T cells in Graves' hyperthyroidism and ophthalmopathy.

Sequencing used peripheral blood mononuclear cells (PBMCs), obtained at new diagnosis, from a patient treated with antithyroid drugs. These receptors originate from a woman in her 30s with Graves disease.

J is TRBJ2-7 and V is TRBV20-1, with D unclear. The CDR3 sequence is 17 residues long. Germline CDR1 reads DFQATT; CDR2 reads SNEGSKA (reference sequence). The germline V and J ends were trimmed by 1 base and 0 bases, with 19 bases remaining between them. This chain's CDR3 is CSARVPLGPSSSYEQYF. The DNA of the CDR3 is TGCAGTGCTAGAGTTCCTCTAGGACCTTCGAGCTCCTACGAGCAGTACTTC.

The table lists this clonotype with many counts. CDR3 nucleotide sequence: TGTGCCAGCAGCGTAGGGGACAGGGGGATCGAAGCTTTCTTT. It encodes CASSVGDRGIEAFF. V gene TRBV9 combines with J gene TRBJ1-1, with 11 bases that match TRBD1. This CDR3 contains 14 residues. Per the germline V gene, CDR1 is SGDLS and CDR2 is YYNGEE. J gave up 8 bases and V 0 bases, and 3 bases lay outside the gene matches.

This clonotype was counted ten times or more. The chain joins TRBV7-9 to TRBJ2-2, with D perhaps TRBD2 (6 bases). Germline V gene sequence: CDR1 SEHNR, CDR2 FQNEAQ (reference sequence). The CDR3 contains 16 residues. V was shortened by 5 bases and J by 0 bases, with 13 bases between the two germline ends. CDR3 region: CASSPPRDANTGELFF. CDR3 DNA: TGTGCCAGCAGCCCCCCGCGGGACGCGAACACCGGGGAGCTGTTTTTT.

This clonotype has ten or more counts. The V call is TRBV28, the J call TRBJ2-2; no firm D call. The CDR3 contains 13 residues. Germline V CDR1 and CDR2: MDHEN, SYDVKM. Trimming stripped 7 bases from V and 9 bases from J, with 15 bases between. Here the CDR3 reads CASIPALARELFF. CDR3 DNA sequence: TGTGCCAGCATCCCCGCGCTGGCCCGGGAGCTGTTTTTT.

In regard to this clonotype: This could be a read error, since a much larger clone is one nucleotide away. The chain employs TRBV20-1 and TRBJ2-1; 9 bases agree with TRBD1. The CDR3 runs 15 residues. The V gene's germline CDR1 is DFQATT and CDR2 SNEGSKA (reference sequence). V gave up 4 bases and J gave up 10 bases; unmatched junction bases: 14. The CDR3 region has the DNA TGCAGTGCTAAAAAACTAACAGGGGGCAAGAACGAGCAGTTCTTC. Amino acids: CSAKKLTGGKNEQFF.

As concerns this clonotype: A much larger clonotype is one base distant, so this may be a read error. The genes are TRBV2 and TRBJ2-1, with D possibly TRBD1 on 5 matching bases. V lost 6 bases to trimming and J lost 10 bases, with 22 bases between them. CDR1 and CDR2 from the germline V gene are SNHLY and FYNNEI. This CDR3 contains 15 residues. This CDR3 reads CASSLGTQGSREQFF. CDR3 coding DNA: TGTGCCAGCAGCTTAGGTACCCAGGGTTCTCGCGAGCAGTTCTTC.

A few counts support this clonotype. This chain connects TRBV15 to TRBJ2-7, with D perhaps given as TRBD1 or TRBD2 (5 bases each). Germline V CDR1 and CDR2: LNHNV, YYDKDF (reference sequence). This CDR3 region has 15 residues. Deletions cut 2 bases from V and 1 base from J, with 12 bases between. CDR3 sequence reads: CATSRYRDGSYEQYF. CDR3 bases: TGTGCCACCAGCAGATACCGGGACGGGTCCTACGAGCAGTACTTC. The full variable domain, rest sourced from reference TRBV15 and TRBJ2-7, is DAMVIQNPRYQVTQFGKPVTLSCSQTLNHNVMYWYQQKSSQAPKLLFHYYDKDFNNEADTPDNFQSRRPNTSFCFLDIRSPGLGDTAMYLCATSRYRDGSYEQYFGPGTRLTVT.

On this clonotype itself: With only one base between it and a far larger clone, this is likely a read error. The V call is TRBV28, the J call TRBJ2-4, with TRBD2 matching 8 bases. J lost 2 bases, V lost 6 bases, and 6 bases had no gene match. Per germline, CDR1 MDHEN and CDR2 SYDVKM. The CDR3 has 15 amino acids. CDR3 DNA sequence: TGTGCCAGCAGATCAATAGCGGGACCCAAAAACATTCAGTACTTC. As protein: CASRSIAGPKNIQYF. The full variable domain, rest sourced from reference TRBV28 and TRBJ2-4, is DVKVTQSSRYLVKRTGEKVFLECVQDMDHENMFWYRQDPGLGLRLIYFSYDVKMKEKGDIPEGYSVSREKKERFSLILESASTNQTSMYLCASRSIAGPKNIQYFGAGTRLSVL.

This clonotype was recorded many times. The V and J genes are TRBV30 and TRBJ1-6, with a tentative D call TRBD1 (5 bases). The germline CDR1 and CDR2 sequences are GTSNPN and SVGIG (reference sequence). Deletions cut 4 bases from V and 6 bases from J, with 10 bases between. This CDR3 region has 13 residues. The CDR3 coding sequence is TGTGCCTGGAACCGGGACGGTAATTCACCCCTCCACTTT. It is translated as CAWNRDGNSPLHF.

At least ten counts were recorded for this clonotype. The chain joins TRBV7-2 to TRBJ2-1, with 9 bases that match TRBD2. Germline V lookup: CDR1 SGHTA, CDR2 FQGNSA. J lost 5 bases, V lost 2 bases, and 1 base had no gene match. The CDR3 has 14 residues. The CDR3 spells CASSLRLADNEQFF. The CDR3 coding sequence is TGTGCCAGCAGCTTAAGACTAGCGGACAATGAGCAGTTCTTC. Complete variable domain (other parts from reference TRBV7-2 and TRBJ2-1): GAGVSQSPSNKVTEKGKDVELRCDPISGHTALYWYRQSLGQGLEFLIYFQGNSAPDKSGLPSDRFSAERTGGSVSTLTIQRTQQEDSAVYLCASSLRLADNEQFFGPGTRLTVL.

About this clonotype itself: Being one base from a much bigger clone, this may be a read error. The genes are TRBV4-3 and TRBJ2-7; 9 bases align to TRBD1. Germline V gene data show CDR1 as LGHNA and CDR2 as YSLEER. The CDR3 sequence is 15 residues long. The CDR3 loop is CASSPGQGLSYEPYF. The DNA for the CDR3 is TGCGCCAGCAGCCCTGGACAGGGGTTGTCCTACGAGCCGTACTTC.

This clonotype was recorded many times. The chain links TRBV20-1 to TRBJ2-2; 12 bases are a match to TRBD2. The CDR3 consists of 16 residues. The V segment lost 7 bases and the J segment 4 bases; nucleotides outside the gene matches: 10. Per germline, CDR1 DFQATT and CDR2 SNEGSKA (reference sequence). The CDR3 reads CSVRPSGRGGTGELFF. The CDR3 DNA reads TGCAGTGTTCGACCTAGCGGGAGGGGTGGCACCGGGGAGCTGTTTTTT.

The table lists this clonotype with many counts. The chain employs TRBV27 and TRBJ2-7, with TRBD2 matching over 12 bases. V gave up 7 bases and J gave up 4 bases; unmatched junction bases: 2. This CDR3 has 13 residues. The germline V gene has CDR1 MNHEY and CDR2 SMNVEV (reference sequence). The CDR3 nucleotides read TGTGCCAGCATCGGACTAGCGGGGTACGAGCAGTACTTC. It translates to CASIGLAGYEQYF.

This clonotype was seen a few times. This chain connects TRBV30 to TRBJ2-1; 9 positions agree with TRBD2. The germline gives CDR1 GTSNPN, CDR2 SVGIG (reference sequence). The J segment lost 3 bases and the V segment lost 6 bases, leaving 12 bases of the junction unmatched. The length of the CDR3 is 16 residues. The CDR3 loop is CACPPEASGNYNEQFF. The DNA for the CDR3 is TGTGCCTGCCCTCCGGAGGCTAGCGGGAACTACAATGAGCAGTTCTTC.

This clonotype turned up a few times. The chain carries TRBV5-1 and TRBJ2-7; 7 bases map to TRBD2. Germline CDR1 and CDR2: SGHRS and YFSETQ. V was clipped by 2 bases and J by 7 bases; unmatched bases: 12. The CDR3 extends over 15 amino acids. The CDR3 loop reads CASSFAGEGGEEQYF. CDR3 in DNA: TGCGCCAGCAGCTTCGCGGGGGAGGGTGGCGAGGAGCAGTACTTC.

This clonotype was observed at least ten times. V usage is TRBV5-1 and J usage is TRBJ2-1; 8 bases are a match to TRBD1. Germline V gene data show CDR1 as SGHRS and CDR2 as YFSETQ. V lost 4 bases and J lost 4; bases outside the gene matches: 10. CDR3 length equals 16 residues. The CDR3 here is CASSVDGQGTYNEQFF. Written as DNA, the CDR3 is TGCGCCAGCAGCGTCGACGGACAGGGAACGTACAATGAGCAGTTCTTC.

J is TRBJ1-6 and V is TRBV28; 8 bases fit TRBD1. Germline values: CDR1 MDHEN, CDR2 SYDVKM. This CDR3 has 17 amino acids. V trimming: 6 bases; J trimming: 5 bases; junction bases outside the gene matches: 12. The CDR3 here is CASRALRGRGNNSPLHF. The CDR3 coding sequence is TGTGCCAGCAGGGCGCTCAGGGGGCGCGGGAATAATTCACCCCTCCACTTT. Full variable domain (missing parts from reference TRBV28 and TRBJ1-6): DVKVTQSSRYLVKRTGEKVFLECVQDMDHENMFWYRQDPGLGLRLIYFSYDVKMKEKGDIPEGYSVSREKKERFSLILESASTNQTSMYLCASRALRGRGNNSPLHFGNGTRLTVT.

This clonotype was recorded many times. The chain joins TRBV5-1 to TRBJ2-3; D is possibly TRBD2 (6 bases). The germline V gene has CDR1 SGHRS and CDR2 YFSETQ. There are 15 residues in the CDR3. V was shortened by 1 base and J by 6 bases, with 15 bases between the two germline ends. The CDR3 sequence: CASSLSGGAPDTQYF. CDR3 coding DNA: TGCGCCAGCAGCTTGTCCGGAGGGGCCCCTGATACGCAGTATTTT.